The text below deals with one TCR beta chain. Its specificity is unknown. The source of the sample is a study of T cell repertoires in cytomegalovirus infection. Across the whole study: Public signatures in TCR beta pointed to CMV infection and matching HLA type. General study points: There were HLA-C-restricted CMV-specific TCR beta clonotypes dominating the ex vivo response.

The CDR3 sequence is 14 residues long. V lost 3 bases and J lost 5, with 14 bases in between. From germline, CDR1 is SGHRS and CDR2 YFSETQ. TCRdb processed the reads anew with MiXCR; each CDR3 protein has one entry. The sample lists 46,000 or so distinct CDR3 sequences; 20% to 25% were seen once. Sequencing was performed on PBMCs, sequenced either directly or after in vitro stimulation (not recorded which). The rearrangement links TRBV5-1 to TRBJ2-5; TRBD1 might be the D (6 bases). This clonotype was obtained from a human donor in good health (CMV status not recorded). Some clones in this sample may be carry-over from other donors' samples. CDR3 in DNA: TGCGCCAGCAGCTCTCAGGGGCGGTGGGAGACCCAGTACTTC. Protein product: CASSSQGRWETQYF.